This T cell receptor beta chain was captured by sequencing in a study of CD8+ T cells in alopecia areata. Sequencing relied on a cDNA template that was reverse transcribed from extracted RNA. Profiling relied on immunoSEQ multiplex PCR, and the TCRdb table lists in-frame clones only, not all of them. The sample has about 120,000 clones, 45% to 50% seen once. V dropped 0 bases and J dropped 5 bases, with 12 bases sitting between them. In germline, CDR1 is SGHRS, CDR2 YFSETQ. The CDR3 covers 14 residues. In its sample, this clone was seen a few times. The source of this sequence is a human donor with alopecia areata. Sequencing was performed on CD8+ T cells sorted from blood, taken at week 0. This sequence joins TRBV5-1 and TRBJ2-7, with a possible D match to TRBD2 (5 bases). As DNA, the CDR3 is TGCGCCAGCAGCTTGGTTTCCGGGGAAGACGAGCAGTACTTC. It specifies CASSLVSGEDEQYF.